These 27 T cell receptor beta chains came from one sample sequenced in a study of blood T cell repertoires in COVID-19. Profiling relied on immunoSEQ multiplex PCR, and the TCRdb table lists in-frame clones only, not all of them. The table has 200,000 or so clones, roughly 84% seen once. Sequencing input: peripheral blood. These receptors were collected from a man in his forties or fifties who had recovered from COVID-19.

V usage is TRBV5-5 and J usage is TRBJ2-5, with 11 bases aligning to TRBD1. After removal of 0 bases from V and 6 bases from J, the junction contained 7 bases not matched to a gene. The CDR3 totals 16 residues. The germline V gene encodes CDR1 SGHKS and CDR2 YYEKEE (reference sequence). CDR3 nucleotide sequence: TGTGCCAGCAGCTTGGCCCGCGGGACAGGGGGGAAGACCCAGTACTTC. It specifies CASSLARGTGGKTQYF.

This clone appeared once. The chain is built from TRBV6-5 and TRBJ1-1, with D perhaps TRBD1 (6 bases). CDR1 and CDR2 (germline): MNHEY, SVGAGI. This CDR3 region has 16 residues. Trimming left V 2 bases short and J 4 bases short, with 17 bases between. The CDR3 region is CASSYNIGGVVTEAFF. The CDR3 DNA reads TGTGCCAGCAGTTACAATATAGGGGGAGTCGTCACTGAAGCTTTCTTT.

Here the CDR3 reads CASRHPSGGFYEQYF. The CDR3 DNA reads as TGTGCCAGCAGACATCCTAGCGGGGGGTTTTACGAGCAGTACTTC. The V call is TRBV7-2, the J call TRBJ2-7; TRBD2 matches 11 bases. The CDR3 extends over 15 amino acids. Unmatched junction bases numbered 8, after V lost 6 bases and J lost 4 bases. The V gene's germline CDR1 is SGHTA and CDR2 FQGNSA.

The V call is TRBV29-1, the J call TRBJ1-4; D not resolved. The V end lost 4 bases, the J end lost 7 bases, and 13 bases lay between the germline ends. Germline V gene sequence: CDR1 SQVTM, CDR2 ANQGSEA. The CDR3 is 13 residues long. CDR3 nucleotides: TGCAGCGTTGGAGGGTATAATGGTGAAAAACTGTTTTTT. Translation gives CSVGGYNGEKLFF.

The chain recombines TRBV2 with TRBJ2-2; no reliable D call. Trimming took off 6 bases at V and 5 bases at J, with 4 bases between the two ends. The CDR3 spans 11 residues. In germline, CDR1 is SNHLY, CDR2 FYNNEI. CDR3 residues: CASRATGELFF. CDR3 DNA sequence: TGTGCCAGCAGGGCTACCGGGGAGCTGTTTTTT.

This clone showed up just a few times. The V gene is TRBV6-2 or TRBV6-3, the J gene TRBJ2-1, with 7 positions matching TRBD1. CDR3 size: 13 residues. Germline CDR1 and CDR2: MNHEY and SVGEGT. Trimming cost V 6 bases and J 10 bases; bases outside gene matches: 9. CDR3 loop: CASSFDRDSEQFF. DNA for the CDR3: TGTGCCAGCAGCTTTGACAGGGATTCGGAGCAGTTCTTC.

This clone has only a few counts. The chain joins TRBV27 to TRBJ1-6; a possible D gene is TRBD1 (6 bases). Germline CDR1 and CDR2: MNHEY and SMNVEV (reference sequence). V lost 7 bases to trimming and J lost 7 bases, with 14 bases between them. This CDR3 comprises 14 residues. The CDR3 DNA is TGTGCCAGCAACCCGACAGGCCTGAATTCACCCCTCCACTTT. This translates into CASNPTGLNSPLHF.

The chain uses TRBV12-3 or TRBV12-4 and TRBJ1-1; TRBD1 agrees at 12 bases. The J segment lost 6 bases and the V segment lost 8 bases, leaving 4 bases of the junction unmatched. CDR3 size: 13 residues. CDR3 loop: CASVGTGGSEAFF. The CDR3 DNA reads as TGTGCCAGCGTCGGGACAGGGGGCTCTGAAGCTTTCTTT.

This clone was counted a few times. The chain recombines TRBV19 with TRBJ1-5, with a possible D match to TRBD1 (6 bases). The CDR3 is made up of 16 amino acids. V was trimmed by 4 bases and J by 0 bases, leaving 13 bases between them. The germline CDR1 and CDR2 sequences are LNHDA and SQIVND (reference sequence). Here the CDR3 DNA reads TGTGCCAGTAGTAGCCGGGACATCGATAGCAATCAGCCCCAGCATTTT. Translation: CASSSRDIDSNQPQHF.

This chain joins TRBV5-6 and TRBJ2-5; 8 bases map to TRBD2. Germline CDR1 and CDR2: SGHDT and YYEEEE. The CDR3 covers 15 residues. After removal of 0 bases from V and 5 bases from J, the junction contained 6 bases not matched to a gene. The CDR3 reads CASSLASGGWETQYF. CDR3 DNA sequence: TGTGCCAGCAGCTTGGCCAGCGGGGGCTGGGAGACCCAGTACTTC. The complete variable domain, with remaining parts taken from reference TRBV5-6 and TRBJ2-5, reads DAGVTQSPTHLIKTRGQQVTLRCSPKSGHDTVSWYQQALGQGPQFIFQYYEEEERQRGNFPDRFSGHQFPNYSSELNVNALLLGDSALYLCASSLASGGWETQYFGPGTRLLVL.

This sequence joins TRBV30 and TRBJ2-3, with D possibly TRBD1 on 6 matching bases. Germline assignment: CDR1 GTSNPN and CDR2 SVGIG (reference sequence). Between the trimmed V and J ends, which lost 0 bases and 8 bases, there was a span of 15 bases. CDR3 length equals 14 residues. The CDR3 DNA sequence: TGTGCCTGGAGTGTACACGGACAGACGTTTACGCAGTATTTT. It codes for CAWSVHGQTFTQYF.

V is TRBV7-6 and J is TRBJ2-3; 10 positions match TRBD2. V shed 5 bases, J shed 1 base, and the junction held 3 bases outside the gene matches. This CDR3 contains 15 residues. CDR1 is SGHVS, CDR2 FNYEAQ, per germline. The CDR3 nucleotides read TGTGCCAGCAGCAACCTAGCGGGGGGCACAGATACGCAGTATTTT. As protein: CASSNLAGGTDTQYF. Looking up the rest from reference TRBV7-6 and TRBJ2-3 gives the full variable domain: GAGVSQSPRYKVTKRGQDVALRCDPISGHVSLYWYRQALGQGPEFLTYFNYEAQQDKSGLPNDRFSAERPEGSISTLTIQRTEQRDSAMYRCASSNLAGGTDTQYFGPGTRLTVL.

This CDR3 reads CASSLGSVSSYNEQFF. CDR3 DNA sequence: TGTGCCAGCAGCTTGGGTAGCGTTTCCTCCTACAATGAGCAGTTCTTC. V and J are TRBV5-5 and TRBJ2-1, with a possible D match to TRBD2 (5 bases). Trimming removed 0 bases at V and 0 bases at J, with 10 bases between. This CDR3 comprises 16 residues. Germline CDR1 and CDR2: SGHKS and YYEKEE (reference sequence).

V is TRBV29-1 and J is TRBJ2-3; TRBD2 matches 7 bases. The V gene end was trimmed by 0 bases and the J gene end by 1 base; junction bases not matched to a gene: 4. CDR3 size: 15 residues. Germline lookup yields CDR1 SQVTM and CDR2 ANQGSEA. This chain's CDR3 is CSVEDTSDGTDTQYF. The CDR3 DNA is TGCAGCGTTGAAGATACTAGCGATGGCACAGATACGCAGTATTTT.

V is TRBV10-3 and J is TRBJ1-5, with D possibly being TRBD1 (5 bases). With 4 bases removed from V and 5 bases from J, the gap between germline ends came to 12 bases. There are 14 residues in the CDR3. Germline CDR1 and CDR2: ENHRY and SYGVKD. As DNA, the CDR3 is TGTGCCATCAGTGCGTCGGGAGGGGATCAGCCCCAGCATTTT. Translated, it gives CAISASGGDQPQHF.

The J gene is TRBJ1-1, the V gene TRBV7-2; D not certain. V lost 2 bases to trimming and J lost 4 bases, with 17 bases between them. CDR1 is SGHTA and CDR2 is FQGNSA in the germline V gene. The length of the CDR3 is 16 residues. The CDR3 sequence: CASSLIGGRVGTEAFF. As DNA, the CDR3 is TGTGCCAGCAGCTTAATTGGTGGGAGGGTAGGCACTGAAGCTTTCTTT.

This sequence joins TRBV18 and TRBJ2-2; D gene ambiguous. Looked up from germline, CDR1 is KGHSH and CDR2 is LQKENI. V lost 6 bases, J lost 5 bases, and 7 bases lay in between. The CDR3 spans 12 residues. This chain's CDR3 is CASSRMTGELFF. The CDR3 DNA is TGTGCCAGCTCCAGGATGACCGGGGAGCTGTTTTTT.

The chain carries TRBV2 and TRBJ1-2; the D gene is possibly TRBD1 (5 bases). Germline CDR1 and CDR2: SNHLY and FYNNEI. This CDR3 is 15 amino acids long. Trimming took 4 bases from V and 0 from J, leaving 12 bases between them. The CDR3 coding sequence is TGTGCCAGCAGTGGACAGCGACAAGCTAACTATGGCTACACCTTC. The encoded protein is CASSGQRQANYGYTF.

This clone turned up a few times. The chain carries TRBV5-1 and TRBJ2-7; the D gene is possibly TRBD1 (6 bases). This CDR3 spans 15 amino acids. In germline, CDR1 is SGHRS, CDR2 YFSETQ. Deletions cut 5 bases from V and 5 bases from J, with 20 bases between. CDR3 coding DNA: TGCGCCAGCAGGCTGGTCCAGGGGAACCCCAACGAGCAGTACTTC. Protein sequence: CASRLVQGNPNEQYF.

The chain links TRBV9 to TRBJ2-7; 7 nucleotides line up with TRBD1. The ends lost 6 bases at V and 0 bases at J; junction bases unmatched: 6. CDR3 length: 14 residues. Germline V gene data show CDR1 as SGDLS and CDR2 as YYNGEE. This CDR3 is CASTPGTDSYEQYF. CDR3 sequence (DNA): TGTGCCAGCACCCCCGGGACAGACTCCTACGAGCAGTACTTC.

The chain links TRBV5-6 to TRBJ1-6; D unclear. V was clipped by 2 bases and J by 5 bases, with 11 bases between them. The CDR3 runs 15 residues. Per the germline V gene, CDR1 is SGHDT and CDR2 is YYEEEE. CDR3 residues: CASSFRGDDNSPLHF. DNA of the CDR3: TGTGCCAGCAGCTTCCGGGGAGACGATAATTCACCCCTCCACTTT. Complete variable domain (other parts from reference TRBV5-6 and TRBJ1-6): DAGVTQSPTHLIKTRGQQVTLRCSPKSGHDTVSWYQQALGQGPQFIFQYYEEEERQRGNFPDRFSGHQFPNYSSELNVNALLLGDSALYLCASSFRGDDNSPLHFGNGTRLTVT.

The rearrangement uses TRBV6-4 and TRBJ2-1; possibly TRBD1 for D (5 bases). Trimming left V 6 bases short and J 4 bases short, with 10 bases between. Germline assignment: CDR1 MRHNA and CDR2 SNTAGT. The CDR3 runs to 13 residues. CDR3 region: CASSPDRYNEQFF. CDR3 coding DNA: TGTGCCAGCAGCCCCGACAGATACAATGAGCAGTTCTTC.

CDR3 DNA: TGTGCCAGCGGACTAGCGGTATGGGATACGCAGTATTTT. As protein: CASGLAVWDTQYF. This chain links TRBV12-3 or TRBV12-4 with TRBJ2-3; TRBD2 matches at 10 bases. J lost 6 bases, V lost 8 bases, and 5 bases had no gene match. This CDR3 spans 13 amino acids.

This chain's CDR3 is CASSLGRDRVYEQYF. The DNA of the CDR3 is TGTGCCAGCAGCCTAGGACGGGACAGAGTCTACGAGCAGTACTTC. The chain combines TRBV27 with TRBJ2-7, with 7 bases that match TRBD1. Trimming cost V 6 bases and J 3 bases; bases outside gene matches: 11. CDR3 size: 15 residues. Germline CDR1 and CDR2: MNHEY and SMNVEV (reference sequence).

The chain employs TRBV30 and TRBJ1-2; possibly TRBD1 for D (5 bases). This CDR3 region has 17 residues. Germline V CDR1 and CDR2: GTSNPN, SVGIG (reference sequence). Between the trimmed V and J ends, which lost 0 bases and 4 bases, there was a span of 21 bases. The CDR3 reads CAWSVPYTGHFGYGYTF. The CDR3, as DNA: TGTGCCTGGAGTGTTCCCTATACCGGACATTTTGGCTATGGCTACACCTTC.

This clone was detected once. This chain connects TRBV11-2 to TRBJ2-1; maybe TRBD2 (6 bases). V was cut by 2 bases and J by 3 bases, with 11 bases left in between. The CDR3 totals 15 residues. Germline V gene sequence: CDR1 SGHAT, CDR2 FQNNGV. The CDR3: CASSLTAGYYNEQFF. CDR3 nucleotides: TGTGCCAGCAGCTTAACGGCGGGATACTACAATGAGCAGTTCTTC.

This sequence joins TRBV21-1 and TRBJ2-5; TRBD2 reflects the table's D call only, with no check against the DNA. TRBV21-1 has pseudogene status. This CDR3 is 14 amino acids long. Here the CDR3 reads CASSKVRGAETQYF. DNA of the CDR3: TGTGCCAGCAGCAAAGTTCGGGGAGCAGAGACCCAGTACTTC.